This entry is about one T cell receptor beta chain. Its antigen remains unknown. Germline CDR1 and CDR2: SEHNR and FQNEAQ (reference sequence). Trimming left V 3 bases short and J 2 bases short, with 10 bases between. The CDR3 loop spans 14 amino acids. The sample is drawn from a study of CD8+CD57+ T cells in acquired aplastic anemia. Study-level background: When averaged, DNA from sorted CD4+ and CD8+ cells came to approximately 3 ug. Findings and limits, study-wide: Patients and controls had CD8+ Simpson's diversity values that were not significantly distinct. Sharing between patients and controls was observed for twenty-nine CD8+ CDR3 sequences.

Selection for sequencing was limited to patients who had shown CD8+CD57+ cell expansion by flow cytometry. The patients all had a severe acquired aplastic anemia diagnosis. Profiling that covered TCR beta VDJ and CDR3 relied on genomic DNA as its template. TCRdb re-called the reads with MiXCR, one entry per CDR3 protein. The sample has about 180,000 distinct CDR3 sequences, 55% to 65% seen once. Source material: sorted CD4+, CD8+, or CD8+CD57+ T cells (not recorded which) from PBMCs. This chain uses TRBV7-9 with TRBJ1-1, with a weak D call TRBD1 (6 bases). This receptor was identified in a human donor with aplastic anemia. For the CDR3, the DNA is TGTGCCAGCAGCTTCCCCAGGGGTAACACTGAAGCTTTCTTT. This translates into CASSFPRGNTEAFF.